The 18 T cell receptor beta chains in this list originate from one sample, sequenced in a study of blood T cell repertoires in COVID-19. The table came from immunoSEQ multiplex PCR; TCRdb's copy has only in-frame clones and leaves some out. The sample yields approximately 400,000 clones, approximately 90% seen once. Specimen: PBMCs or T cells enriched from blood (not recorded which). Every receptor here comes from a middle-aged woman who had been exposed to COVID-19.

In DNA form, the CDR3 reads TGTGCCAGCGACCAAAAGGGGGCCCCCTCCTCTGGAAACACCATATATTTT. Translation gives CASDQKGAPSSGNTIYF. This chain links TRBV11-2 with TRBJ1-3, with 7 bases identical to TRBD1. Germline V lookup: CDR1 SGHAT, CDR2 FQNNGV. This CDR3 comprises 17 residues. The J segment lost 0 bases and the V segment lost 8 bases, leaving 13 bases of the junction unmatched. Based on the CDR3 plus reference TRBV11-2 and TRBJ1-3, the full variable domain is EAGVAQSPRYKIIEKRQSVAFWCNPISGHATLYWYQQILGQGPKLLIQFQNNGVVDDSQLPKDRFSAERLKGVDSTLKIQPAKLEDSAVYLCASDQKGAPSSGNTIYFGEGSWLTVV.

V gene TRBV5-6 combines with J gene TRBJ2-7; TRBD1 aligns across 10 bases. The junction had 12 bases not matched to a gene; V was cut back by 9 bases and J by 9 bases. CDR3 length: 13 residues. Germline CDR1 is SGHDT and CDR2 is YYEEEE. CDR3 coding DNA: TGTGCCACCCGACAGGGGGCGTCAGGGGGGCAGTACTTC. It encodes CATRQGASGGQYF.

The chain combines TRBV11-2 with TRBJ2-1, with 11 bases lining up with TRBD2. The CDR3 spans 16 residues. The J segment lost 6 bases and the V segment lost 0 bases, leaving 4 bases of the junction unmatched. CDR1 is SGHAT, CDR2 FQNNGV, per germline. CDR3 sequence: CASSLEGSGGANEQFF. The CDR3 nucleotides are TGTGCCAGCAGCTTAGAGGGTAGCGGGGGGGCCAATGAGCAGTTCTTC.

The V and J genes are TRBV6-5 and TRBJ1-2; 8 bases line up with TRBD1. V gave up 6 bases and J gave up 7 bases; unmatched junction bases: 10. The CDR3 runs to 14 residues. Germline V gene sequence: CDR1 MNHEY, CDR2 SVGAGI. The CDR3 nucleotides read TGTGCCAGCAGGATAGCAGGGGGCGGAGGTGGCTACACCTTC. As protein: CASRIAGGGGGYTF.

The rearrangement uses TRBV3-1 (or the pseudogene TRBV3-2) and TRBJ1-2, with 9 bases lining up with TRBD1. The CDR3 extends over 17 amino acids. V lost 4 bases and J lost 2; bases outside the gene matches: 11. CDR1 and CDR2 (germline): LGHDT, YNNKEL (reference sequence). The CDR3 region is CASSLTPTGQGNYGYTF. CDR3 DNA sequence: TGTGCCAGCAGCCTGACTCCAACGGGACAGGGAAACTATGGCTACACCTTC.

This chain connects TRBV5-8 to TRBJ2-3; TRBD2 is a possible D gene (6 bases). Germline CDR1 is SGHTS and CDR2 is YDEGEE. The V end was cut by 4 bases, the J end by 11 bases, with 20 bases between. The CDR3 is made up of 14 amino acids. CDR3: CASSRGLRMGGQYF. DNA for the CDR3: TGTGCCAGCAGCCGGGGACTGCGGATGGGTGGGCAGTATTTT. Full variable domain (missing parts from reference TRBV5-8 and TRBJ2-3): EAGVTQSPTHLIKTRGQQATLRCSPISGHTSVYWYQQALGLGLQFLLWYDEGEERNRGNFPPRFSGRQFPNYSSELNVNALELEDSALYLCASSRGLRMGGQYFGPGTRLTVL.

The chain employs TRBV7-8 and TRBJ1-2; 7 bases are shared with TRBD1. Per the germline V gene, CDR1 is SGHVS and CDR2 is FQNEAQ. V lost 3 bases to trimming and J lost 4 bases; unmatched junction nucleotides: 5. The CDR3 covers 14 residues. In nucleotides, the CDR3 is TGTGCCAGCAGCTTCGACAGGGTTAGCTATGGCTACACCTTC. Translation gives CASSFDRVSYGYTF.

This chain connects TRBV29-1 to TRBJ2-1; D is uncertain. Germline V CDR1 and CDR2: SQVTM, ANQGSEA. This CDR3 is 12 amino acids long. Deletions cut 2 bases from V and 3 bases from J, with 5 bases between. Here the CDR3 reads CSVESLYNEQFF. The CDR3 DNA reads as TGCAGCGTTGAATCCCTCTACAATGAGCAGTTCTTC.

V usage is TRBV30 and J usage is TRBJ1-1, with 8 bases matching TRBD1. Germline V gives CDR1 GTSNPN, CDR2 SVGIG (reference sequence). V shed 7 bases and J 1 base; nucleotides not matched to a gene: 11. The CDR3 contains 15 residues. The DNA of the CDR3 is TGTGCCTCCAGGGGGCAGGGGCTTGGGAACACTGAAGCTTTCTTT. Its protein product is CASRGQGLGNTEAFF.

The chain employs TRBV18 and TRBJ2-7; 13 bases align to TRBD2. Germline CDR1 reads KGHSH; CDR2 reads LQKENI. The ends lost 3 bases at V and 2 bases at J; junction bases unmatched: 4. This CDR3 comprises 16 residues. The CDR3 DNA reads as TGTGCCAGCTCACCGCAAGGGACTAGCGGGACCTACGAGCAGTACTTC. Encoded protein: CASSPQGTSGTYEQYF.

The CDR3 DNA is TGTGCCACCAGTGATTCCCCTACTAGCGGGAGGGCCGCCTCCTACAATGAGCAGTTCTTC. Translating it yields CATSDSPTSGRAASYNEQFF. The chain joins TRBV24-1 to TRBJ2-1; 13 bases align to TRBD2. Germline CDR1 is KGHDR and CDR2 is SFDVKD. The CDR3 spans 20 residues. V shed 2 bases, J shed 0 bases, and the junction held 9 bases outside the gene matches.

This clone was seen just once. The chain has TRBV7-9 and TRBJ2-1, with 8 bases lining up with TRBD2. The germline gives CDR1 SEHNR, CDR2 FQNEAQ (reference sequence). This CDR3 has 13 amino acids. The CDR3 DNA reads TGTGCAGGCCACCGGGGGGGCCTCGATGAGCAGTTCTTC. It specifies CAGHRGGLDEQFF.

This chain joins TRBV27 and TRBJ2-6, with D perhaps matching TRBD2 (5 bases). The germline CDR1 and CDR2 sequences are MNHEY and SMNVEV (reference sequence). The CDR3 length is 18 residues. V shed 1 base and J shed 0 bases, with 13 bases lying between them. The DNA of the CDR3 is TGTGCCAGCAGTTTATGGGGAGCGGAAAGCTCTGGGGCCAACGTCCTGACTTTC. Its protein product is CASSLWGAESSGANVLTF.

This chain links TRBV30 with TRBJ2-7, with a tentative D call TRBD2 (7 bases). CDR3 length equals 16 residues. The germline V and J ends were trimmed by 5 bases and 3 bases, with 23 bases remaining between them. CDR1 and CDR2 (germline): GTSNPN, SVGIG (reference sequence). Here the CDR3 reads CAWSTSLGGRLYEQYF. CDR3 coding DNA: TGTGCCTGGTCCACATCCCTGGGGGGGCGCCTCTACGAGCAGTACTTC.

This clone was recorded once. The chain's CDR3 is CASSSDATEGYGYTF. The CDR3 bases are TGTGCCAGCAGCTCCGACGCTACTGAGGGCTATGGCTACACCTTC. V gene TRBV7-9 combines with J gene TRBJ1-2; D uncertain. Trimming cost V 4 bases and J 4 bases, with 16 bases left between them. The CDR3 has 15 residues. Germline V lookup: CDR1 SEHNR, CDR2 FQNEAQ (reference sequence).

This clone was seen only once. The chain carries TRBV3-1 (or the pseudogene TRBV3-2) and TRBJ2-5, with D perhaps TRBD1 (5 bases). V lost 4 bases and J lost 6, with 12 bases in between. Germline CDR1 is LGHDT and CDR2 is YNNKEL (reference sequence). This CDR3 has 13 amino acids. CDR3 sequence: CASSRRVVKTQYF. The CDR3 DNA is TGTGCCAGCAGCCGCAGGGTGGTGAAGACCCAGTACTTC.

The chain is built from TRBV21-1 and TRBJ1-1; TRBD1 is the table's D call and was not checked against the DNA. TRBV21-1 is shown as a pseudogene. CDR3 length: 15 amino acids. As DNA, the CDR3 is TGTGCCAGCAGCCCGGGACAGGATCAGGTCGCTGAAGCTTTCTTT. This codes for CASSPGQDQVAEAFF.

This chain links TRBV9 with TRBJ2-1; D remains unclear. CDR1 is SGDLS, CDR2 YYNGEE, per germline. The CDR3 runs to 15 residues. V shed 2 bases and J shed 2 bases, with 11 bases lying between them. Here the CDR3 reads CASSVTTTTYNEQFF. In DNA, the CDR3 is TGTGCCAGCAGCGTCACAACCACCACCTACAATGAGCAGTTCTTC.